The 22 T cell receptor beta chains in this list originate from one sample, sequenced in a study of cytomegalovirus exposure and HLA in healthy donors. It was with 60 Vbeta and 13 Jbeta primers that the PCR ran. Sequencing was performed with immunoSEQ multiplex PCR; in TCRdb, only in-frame clones are kept and a portion is missing. The table has around 160,000 clones, under 85% seen once. The sequencing input was PBMCs. The source of these receptors is a woman in her thirties or forties in good health and CMV-seropositive.

This clone was seen once. The rearrangement links TRBV7-9 to TRBJ1-1; 8 nucleotides line up with TRBD1. Germline CDR1 and CDR2: SEHNR and FQNEAQ (reference sequence). With 3 bases clipped from V and 4 bases from J, the junction kept 4 bases outside the gene matches. CDR3 size: 14 residues. The CDR3 loop reads CASSLQGAATEAFF. The CDR3 DNA sequence: TGTGCCAGCAGCTTGCAGGGGGCGGCCACTGAAGCTTTCTTT.

This clone turned up a few times. The genes are TRBV5-1 and TRBJ2-1, with 10 positions matching TRBD2. Germline assignment: CDR1 SGHRS and CDR2 YFSETQ. This CDR3 has 14 amino acids. The trim removed 0 bases at V and 9 bases at J, leaving 3 bases unmatched. The CDR3: CASSLELAGTEQFF. CDR3 sequence (DNA): TGCGCCAGCAGCTTGGAACTAGCGGGGACTGAGCAGTTCTTC.

The chain combines TRBV5-6 with TRBJ2-7; 9 bases align to TRBD1. V gave up 4 bases and J gave up 3 bases; unmatched junction bases: 14. CDR3 length: 17 residues. Germline assignment: CDR1 SGHDT and CDR2 YYEEEE. The CDR3 reads CASSLISGTGQFYEQYF. CDR3 bases: TGTGCCAGCAGCCTCATCTCCGGGACAGGGCAATTCTACGAGCAGTACTTC. Variable domain in full (rest from reference TRBV5-6 and TRBJ2-7): DAGVTQSPTHLIKTRGQQVTLRCSPKSGHDTVSWYQQALGQGPQFIFQYYEEEERQRGNFPDRFSGHQFPNYSSELNVNALLLGDSALYLCASSLISGTGQFYEQYFGPGTRLTVT.

The CDR3 loop reads CASSDTRQFMNTEAFF. CDR3 sequence (DNA): TGTGCCAGCAGTGATACCCGTCAGTTCATGAACACTGAAGCTTTCTTT. J is TRBJ1-1 and V is TRBV6-1, with unresolved D. V was trimmed by 3 bases and J by 0 bases, leaving 14 bases between them. Germline values: CDR1 MNHNS, CDR2 SASEGT. This CDR3 region has 16 residues.

This chain uses TRBV11-2 with TRBJ2-5, with 9 bases lining up with TRBD2. Unmatched junction bases numbered 4, after V lost 6 bases and J lost 2 bases. CDR3 size: 14 residues. Germline lookup yields CDR1 SGHAT and CDR2 FQNNGV. CDR3 DNA sequence: TGTGCCAGCAGGGTTAGCGGGGGTCAAGAGACCCAGTACTTC. This codes for CASRVSGGQETQYF. Using reference TRBV11-2 and TRBJ2-5 for the parts outside the CDR3, the full variable domain is EAGVAQSPRYKIIEKRQSVAFWCNPISGHATLYWYQQILGQGPKLLIQFQNNGVVDDSQLPKDRFSAERLKGVDSTLKIQPAKLEDSAVYLCASRVSGGQETQYFGPGTRLLVL.

The chain is built from TRBV6-5 and TRBJ2-3, with 9 bases matching TRBD1. Trimming at V came to 3 bases and at J to 5 bases, leaving 6 bases not matched to a gene. From germline, CDR1 is MNHEY and CDR2 SVGAGI. This CDR3 comprises 15 residues. CDR3 region: CASSYGGTGIDTQYF. The DNA for the CDR3 is TGTGCCAGCAGTTATGGAGGGACAGGGATAGATACGCAGTATTTT.

This clone turned up a few times. The chain uses TRBV12-2 and TRBJ2-7; TRBD2 is the table's D call, not checked against the DNA. TRBV12-2 is annotated as a pseudogene. The CDR3 covers 13 residues. The CDR3 reads CARGAREGPEQYF. CDR3 DNA sequence: TGTGCAAGAGGTGCAAGGGAGGGGCCGGAGCAGTACTTC.

The chain combines TRBV6-1 with TRBJ1-4, with 9 bases identical to TRBD1. In germline, CDR1 is MNHNS, CDR2 SASEGT. Trimming took 3 bases from V and 0 from J; bases not matched to a gene: 8. The CDR3 covers 18 residues. This CDR3 is CASSDLGQGKSTNEKLFF. CDR3 in DNA: TGTGCCAGCAGTGACCTGGGACAGGGAAAATCAACTAATGAAAAACTGTTTTTT.

The chain combines TRBV15 with TRBJ2-3, with D possibly TRBD2 on 6 matching bases. The V gene's germline CDR1 is LNHNV and CDR2 YYDKDF (reference sequence). This CDR3 contains 15 residues. Trimming left V 6 bases short and J 3 bases short, with 16 bases between. The CDR3 bases are TGTGCCACCAGGGTTGATCGCGGGGTTACAGATACGCAGTATTTT. Translation gives CATRVDRGVTDTQYF.

The chain employs TRBV5-1 and TRBJ2-1; D is perhaps TRBD1 (6 bases). Germline CDR1 SGHRS, CDR2 YFSETQ. The CDR3 runs to 20 residues. V lost 1 base and J lost 3, with 26 bases in between. CDR3 nucleotides: TGCGCCAGCAGCTTGATCTCTGTCTGGGGGCCCCCATCTATCTACAATGAGCAGTTCTTC. It is translated as CASSLISVWGPPSIYNEQFF.

In DNA, the CDR3 is TGTGCCAGCAGCTTAGCACAGTTGAACACCGGGGAGCTGTTTTTT. Translation: CASSLAQLNTGELFF. The V call is TRBV7-2, the J call TRBJ2-2; D unclear. The CDR3 covers 15 residues. CDR1 and CDR2 from the germline V gene are SGHTA and FQGNSA. V was pared by 0 bases and J by 1 base, with 6 bases between.

The chain joins TRBV4-1 to TRBJ2-7; 8 bases line up with TRBD2. V lost 1 base to trimming and J lost 3 bases; unmatched junction nucleotides: 5. Germline CDR1 reads MGHRA; CDR2 reads YSYEKL. CDR3 length: 15 amino acids. The CDR3 spells CASSQGTSTIYEQYF. CDR3 coding DNA: TGCGCCAGCAGCCAAGGGACTAGCACTATCTACGAGCAGTACTTC.

V and J are TRBV5-4 and TRBJ2-3; 8 bases match TRBD2. The CDR3 extends over 15 amino acids. The germline V gene has CDR1 SGHNT and CDR2 YYREEE (reference sequence). With 2 bases clipped from V and 2 bases from J, the junction kept 4 bases outside the gene matches. Here the CDR3 reads CASSLGGGNTDTQYF. The CDR3 bases are TGTGCCAGCAGCTTAGGCGGGGGGAACACAGATACGCAGTATTTT. The variable domain in full, completed from reference TRBV5-4 and TRBJ2-3, reads ETGVTQSPTHLIKTRGQQVTLRCSSQSGHNTVSWYQQALGQGPQFIFQYYREEENGRGNFPPRFSGLQFPNYSSELNVNALELDDSALYLCASSLGGGNTDTQYFGPGTRLTVL.

The chain has TRBV4-2 and TRBJ2-7; a weak D match, TRBD2 (6 bases). V gave up 4 bases and J gave up 2 bases, with 15 bases separating them. CDR1 and CDR2 from the germline V gene are LGHNA and YNFKEQ. This CDR3 is 15 amino acids long. CDR3 nucleotide sequence: TGTGCCAGCAGCCCCCGGACTACCCAGCCCTACGAGCAGTACTTC. Its translation: CASSPRTTQPYEQYF.

The chain links TRBV5-5 to TRBJ2-3; 9 bases agree with TRBD1. V shed 0 bases and J 5 bases; nucleotides not matched to a gene: 4. CDR3 size: 15 residues. The V gene's germline CDR1 is SGHKS and CDR2 YYEKEE (reference sequence). The CDR3 sequence is CASSLGQGEEDTQYF. In nucleotides, the CDR3 is TGTGCCAGCAGCTTGGGACAGGGGGAGGAAGATACGCAGTATTTT.

This clone was detected only a few times. The chain employs TRBV19 and TRBJ1-3; unclear D gene. V was trimmed by 3 bases and J by 0 bases, leaving 6 bases between them. CDR3 length: 14 amino acids. CDR1 is LNHDA and CDR2 is SQIVND in the germline V gene (reference sequence). In DNA, the CDR3 is TGTGCCAGTAGTATCCAGGACTCTGGAAACACCATATATTTT. Translated: CASSIQDSGNTIYF.

The genes are TRBV15 and TRBJ1-6, with 10 bases fitting TRBD1. The CDR3 runs 14 residues. J lost 14 bases, V lost 1 base, and 5 bases had no gene match. Germline values: CDR1 LNHNV, CDR2 YYDKDF (reference sequence). The CDR3 protein is CATSRGTGGITLHF. DNA of the CDR3: TGTGCCACCAGCAGAGGGACAGGGGGGATTACCCTCCACTTT.

V gene TRBV7-2 combines with J gene TRBJ1-2, with 9 bases identical to TRBD1. Germline V gives CDR1 SGHTA, CDR2 FQGNSA. The CDR3 has 15 residues. V gave up 1 base and J gave up 4 bases; unmatched junction bases: 4. CDR3 nucleotides: TGTGCCAGCAGCTTAGGACAGGGGGAGAGCTATGGCTACACCTTC. Its translation is CASSLGQGESYGYTF.

The V and J genes are TRBV28 and TRBJ1-5, with 7 bases aligning to TRBD1. J was trimmed by 3 bases and V by 2 bases; bases with no gene match: 4. The germline CDR1 and CDR2 sequences are MDHEN and SYDVKM. The CDR3 extends over 15 amino acids. DNA for the CDR3: TGTGCCAGCAGTTTACCAGACAGGGACAATCAGCCCCAGCATTTT. This gives the protein CASSLPDRDNQPQHF.

This chain joins TRBV2 and TRBJ2-7; D is possibly TRBD1 (5 bases). Germline assignment: CDR1 SNHLY and CDR2 FYNNEI. V gave up 7 bases and J gave up 2 bases, with 12 bases separating them. The CDR3 is made up of 13 amino acids. CDR3 in DNA: TGTGCCAGCACCCCCCGGACAACCTACGAGCAGTACTTC. Translated: CASTPRTTYEQYF.

V is TRBV19 and J is TRBJ1-1, with 7 bases identical to TRBD1. The CDR3 is 14 residues long. V was clipped by 9 bases and J by 5 bases; unmatched bases: 12. From germline, CDR1 is LNHDA and CDR2 SQIVND (reference sequence). CDR3 sequence: CASQSGGSRTEAFF. In DNA, the CDR3 is TGTGCCAGCCAATCAGGGGGGTCCCGGACTGAAGCTTTCTTT.

The chain has TRBV5-4 and TRBJ2-5; D might be TRBD1 (7 bases). Per the germline V gene, CDR1 is SGHNT and CDR2 is YYREEE (reference sequence). Trimming removed 3 bases from V and 2 bases from J, with 11 bases in between. This CDR3 comprises 14 residues. The CDR3 nucleotides are TGTGCCAGCAGCTGGCGGGACAGACAAGAGACCCAGTACTTC. It encodes CASSWRDRQETQYF.